The clone carrying this T cell receptor (beta chain) occurred a few times. No antigen is known for it. Because the CDR3 is missing its conserved closing phenylalanine or tryptophan, this is likely a read error. CDR3 length: 14 residues. V lost 1 base to trimming and J lost 1 base, with 7 bases between them. In germline, CDR1 is LNHNV, CDR2 YYDKDF (reference sequence). TCRdb redid the calling of the RT-PCR reads with MiXCR, one entry per CDR3 protein. Of 400,000 to 650,000 distinct CDR3 sequences listed, about 7.2% were seen once; the top ten hold 13%. These data are taken from a study of response to subunit inactivated influenza vaccine. Overall study results and limits: Each seasonal flu vaccination may recruit only limited new T cells, authors suggested.

The sample in question was PBMCs from blood, obtained around 25 months after vaccination. The sequence came from a man between 50 and 69 years old who received an inactivated influenza vaccine. The rearrangement links TRBV15 to TRBJ1-1; no clear D. The CDR3 loop is CATSRGGSNTEAFS. DNA of the CDR3: TGTGCCACCAGCAGAGGAGGGTCGAACACTGAAGCTTTCTCT.